One and the same sample provided the 9 T cell receptor beta chains below, sequenced in a study of blood T cell repertoires in COVID-19. Sequencing was performed with immunoSEQ multiplex PCR; in TCRdb, only in-frame clones are kept and a portion is missing. The sample consists of roughly 38,000 clones, over 70% of them appearing once. Source material: peripheral blood. These receptors were obtained from a woman aged 65 to 85 with acute or convalescent COVID-19.

The gene calls are TRBV5-1 and TRBJ2-5, with D tentatively TRBD2 (5 bases). This CDR3 contains 15 residues. V gave up 4 bases and J gave up 0 bases, with 13 bases separating them. Germline V gene sequence: CDR1 SGHRS, CDR2 YFSETQ. CDR3 DNA sequence: TGCGCCAGCAGCCGCGCCGGGGTTAACCAAGAGACCCAGTACTTC. This translates into CASSRAGVNQETQYF.

This chain connects TRBV5-1 to TRBJ2-3, with 14 bases matching TRBD2. CDR3 length: 17 residues. V lost 4 bases, J lost 1 base, and 5 bases stayed unmatched. Per the germline V gene, CDR1 is SGHRS and CDR2 is YFSETQ. The CDR3 reads CASSGTSGSPGTDTQYF. In nucleotides, the CDR3 is TGCGCCAGCAGCGGGACTAGCGGGAGTCCTGGCACAGATACGCAGTATTTT.

The V call is TRBV9, the J call TRBJ1-2; 7 nucleotides align to TRBD1. The CDR3 loop spans 15 amino acids. Per the germline V gene, CDR1 is SGDLS and CDR2 is YYNGEE. V was clipped by 3 bases and J by 7 bases; unmatched bases: 12. CDR3 in amino acids: CASSEGGGGRPGYTF. CDR3 in DNA: TGTGCCAGCAGCGAGGGAGGAGGGGGCAGGCCTGGCTACACCTTC. The whole variable domain, remainder taken from reference TRBV9 and TRBJ1-2, is DSGVTQTPKHLITATGQRVTLRCSPRSGDLSVYWYQQSLDQGLQFLIQYYNGEERAKGNILERFSAQQFPDLHSELNLSSLELGDSALYFCASSEGGGGRPGYTFGSGTRLTVV.

The chain links TRBV5-4 to TRBJ2-3; D may be TRBD2 (5 bases). The germline CDR1 and CDR2 sequences are SGHNT and YYREEE (reference sequence). The ends were cut back, 4 bases at V and 6 bases at J, with 21 bases in the middle. The CDR3 totals 16 residues. This CDR3 is CASSPRWLATTDTQYF. The CDR3 nucleotides are TGTGCCAGCAGCCCCCGGTGGCTAGCAACGACCGATACGCAGTATTTT.

V is TRBV18 and J is TRBJ2-1; 15 positions match TRBD2. Unmatched junction bases numbered 14, after V lost 6 bases and J lost 8 bases. The CDR3 is 18 residues long. In germline, CDR1 is KGHSH, CDR2 LQKENI. In nucleotides, the CDR3 is TGTGCCAGCTCCTTGAGGACTAGCGGGAGGGAGGTACCCGATGAGCAGTTCTTC. Translating gives CASSLRTSGREVPDEQFF.

The V and J genes are TRBV28 and TRBJ2-4, with 10 bases fitting TRBD2. The CDR3 length is 15 residues. Germline CDR1 MDHEN, CDR2 SYDVKM. V trimming: 4 bases; J trimming: 6 bases; junction bases outside the gene matches: 6. In nucleotides, the CDR3 is TGTGCCAGCAGTTCCAAAGCGGGGGGGCTAAACATTCAGTACTTC. The encoded protein is CASSSKAGGLNIQYF.

This clone has more than one count but fewer than ten. The V gene is TRBV24-1, the J gene TRBJ2-2, with D hard to call. In germline, CDR1 is KGHDR, CDR2 SFDVKD. The CDR3 sequence is 14 residues long. V lost 5 bases, J lost 3 bases, and 9 bases lay in between. The CDR3 bases are TGTGCCACCAGTGGGTCCGCGGACACCGGGGAGCTGTTTTTT. Residues: CATSGSADTGELFF.

This clone appeared once. The chain employs TRBV7-2 and TRBJ1-1; D gene unclear. CDR3 length: 14 amino acids. V lost 3 bases, J lost 4 bases, and 12 bases lay in between. Germline V gives CDR1 SGHTA, CDR2 FQGNSA. The CDR3 coding sequence is TGTGCCAGCAGCTTTTATGGATCGGGCACTGAAGCTTTCTTT. It translates to CASSFYGSGTEAFF.

The J gene is TRBJ1-2, the V gene TRBV19, with TRBD1 identical over 9 bases. This CDR3 region has 14 residues. V lost 2 bases, J lost 7 bases, and 5 bases stayed unmatched. CDR1 is LNHDA and CDR2 is SQIVND in the germline V gene (reference sequence). This CDR3 reads CASSIRDRVGGYTF. DNA of the CDR3: TGTGCCAGTAGTATAAGGGACAGGGTAGGTGGCTACACCTTC.